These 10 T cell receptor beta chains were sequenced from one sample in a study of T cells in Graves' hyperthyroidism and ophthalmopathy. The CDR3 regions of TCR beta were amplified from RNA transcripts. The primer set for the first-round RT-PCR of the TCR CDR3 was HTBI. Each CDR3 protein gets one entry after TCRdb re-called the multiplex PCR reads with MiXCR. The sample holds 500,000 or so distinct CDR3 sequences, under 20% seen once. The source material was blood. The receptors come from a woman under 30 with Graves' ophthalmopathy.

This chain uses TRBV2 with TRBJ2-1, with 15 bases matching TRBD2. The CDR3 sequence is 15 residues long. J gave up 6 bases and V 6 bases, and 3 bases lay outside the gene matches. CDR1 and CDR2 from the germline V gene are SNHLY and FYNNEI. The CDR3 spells CASRGLAGGTNEQFF. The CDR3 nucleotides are TGTGCCAGCAGAGGACTAGCGGGAGGGACCAATGAGCAGTTCTTC.

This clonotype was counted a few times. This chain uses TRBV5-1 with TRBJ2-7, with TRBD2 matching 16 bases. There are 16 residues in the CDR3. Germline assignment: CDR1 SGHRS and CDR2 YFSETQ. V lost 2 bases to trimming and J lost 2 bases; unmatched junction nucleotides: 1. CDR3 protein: CASSFGTSGGAYEQYF. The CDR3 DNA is TGCGCCAGCAGCTTTGGGACTAGCGGGGGGGCCTACGAGCAGTACTTC.

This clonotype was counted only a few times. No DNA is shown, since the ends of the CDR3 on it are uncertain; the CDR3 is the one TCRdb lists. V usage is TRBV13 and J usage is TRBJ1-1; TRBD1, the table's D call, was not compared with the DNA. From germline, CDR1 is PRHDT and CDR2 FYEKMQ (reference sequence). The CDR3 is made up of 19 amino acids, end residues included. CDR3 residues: CASSFYICTNPSGGTEAFF.

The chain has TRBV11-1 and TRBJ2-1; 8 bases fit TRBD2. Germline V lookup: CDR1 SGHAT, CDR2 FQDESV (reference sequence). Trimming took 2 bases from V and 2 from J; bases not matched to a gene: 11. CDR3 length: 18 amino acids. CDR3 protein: CASSLPLEGLGPYNEQFF. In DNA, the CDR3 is TGTGCCAGCAGCTTACCACTCGAGGGACTAGGTCCCTACAATGAGCAGTTCTTC.

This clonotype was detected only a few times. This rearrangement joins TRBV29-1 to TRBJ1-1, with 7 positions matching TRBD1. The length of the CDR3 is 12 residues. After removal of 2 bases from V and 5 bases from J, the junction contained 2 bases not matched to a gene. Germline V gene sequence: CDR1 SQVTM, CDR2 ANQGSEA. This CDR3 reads CSVEQGVTEAFF. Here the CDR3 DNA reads TGCAGCGTTGAACAGGGGGTAACTGAAGCTTTCTTT.

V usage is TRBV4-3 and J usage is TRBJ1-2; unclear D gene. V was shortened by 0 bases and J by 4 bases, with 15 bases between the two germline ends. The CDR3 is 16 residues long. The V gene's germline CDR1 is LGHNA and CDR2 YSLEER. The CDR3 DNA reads TGCGCCAGCAGCCAAGAAGGGTTGCGTTCAATCTATGGCTACACCTTC. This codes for CASSQEGLRSIYGYTF.

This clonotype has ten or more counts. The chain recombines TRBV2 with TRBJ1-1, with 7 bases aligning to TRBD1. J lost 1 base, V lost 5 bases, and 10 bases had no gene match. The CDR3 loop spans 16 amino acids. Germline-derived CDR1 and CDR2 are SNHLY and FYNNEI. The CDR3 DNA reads TGTGCCAGCAGTATACCCGGGACAGCTGAGAACACTGAAGCTTTCTTT. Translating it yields CASSIPGTAENTEAFF.

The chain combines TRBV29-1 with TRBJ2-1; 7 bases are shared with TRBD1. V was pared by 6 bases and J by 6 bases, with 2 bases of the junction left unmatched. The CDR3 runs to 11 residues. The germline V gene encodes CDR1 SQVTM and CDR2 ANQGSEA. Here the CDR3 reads CSVHRGNEQFF. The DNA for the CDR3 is TGCAGCGTCCACAGGGGCAATGAGCAGTTCTTC.

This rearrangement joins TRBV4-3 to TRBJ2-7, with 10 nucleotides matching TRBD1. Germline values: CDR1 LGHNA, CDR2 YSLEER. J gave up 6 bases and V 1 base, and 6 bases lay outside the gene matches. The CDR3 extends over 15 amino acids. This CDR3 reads CASSQARTGGSEQYF. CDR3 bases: TGCGCCAGCAGCCAAGCTAGGACAGGGGGTTCCGAGCAGTACTTC.

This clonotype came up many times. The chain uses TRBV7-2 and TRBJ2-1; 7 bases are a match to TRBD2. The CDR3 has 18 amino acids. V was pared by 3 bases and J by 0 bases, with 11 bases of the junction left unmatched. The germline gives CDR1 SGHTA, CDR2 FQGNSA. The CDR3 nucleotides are TGTGCCAGCAGCTTTAATAGCGGGCCCCCTAGCTCCTACAATGAGCAGTTCTTC. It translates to CASSFNSGPPSSYNEQFF.